The clone carrying this T cell receptor beta chain was observed many times. The sample originates from a study of T-cell reconstitution after alpha-beta-depleted transplantation in children. V shed 5 bases and J 2 bases; nucleotides not matched to a gene: 8. This CDR3 region has 15 residues. Germline CDR1 reads SGHRS; CDR2 reads YFSETQ. Unique molecular identifiers were used to barcode this TCRbeta library. MiXCR was run by TCRdb on the PCR reads, yielding one entry per CDR3 protein. The sample consists of fewer than 550,000 distinct CDR3 sequences, roughly 11% of them appearing once. This clonotype was sampled from a human donor who donated a stem cell graft to a child with acute myeloid leukemia. The chain couples TRBV5-1 to TRBJ2-7, with TRBD1 matching 9 bases. The sample here was PBMCs from the stem cell graft donor, taken from the stem cell graft. The CDR3 here is CASSPGTGPPYEQYV. CDR3 in DNA: TGCGCCAGCAGTCCCGGGACAGGGCCTCCCTACGAGCAGTACGTC.